This T cell receptor (beta chain) is from a study of shared clonotypes between healthy human individuals. V was shortened by 7 bases and J by 1 base, with 17 bases between the two germline ends. Germline lookup yields CDR1 SGHAT and CDR2 FQNNGV. The CDR3 runs 15 residues. Naive CD8 cells lacked CD45RO and underwent positive selection for CCR7, leaving out terminally differentiated effector memory CD45RA+ cells. The method was immunoSEQ multiplex PCR; TCRdb's version includes in-frame clones alone and lacks a portion of them. The sample carries about 2,100,000 clones, about 92% recorded once. The rearrangement uses TRBV11-2 and TRBJ2-7, with D possibly TRBD1 on 5 matching bases. The receptor comes from a man aged 18-30 years in good health. Some clones in this sample may be carry-over from other donors' samples. The sequencing input was naive CD8+ T cells from PBMCs. The CDR3 is CASNWGLQFSYEQYF. DNA for the CDR3: TGTGCCAGCAACTGGGGCCTGCAGTTTTCCTACGAGCAGTACTTC.